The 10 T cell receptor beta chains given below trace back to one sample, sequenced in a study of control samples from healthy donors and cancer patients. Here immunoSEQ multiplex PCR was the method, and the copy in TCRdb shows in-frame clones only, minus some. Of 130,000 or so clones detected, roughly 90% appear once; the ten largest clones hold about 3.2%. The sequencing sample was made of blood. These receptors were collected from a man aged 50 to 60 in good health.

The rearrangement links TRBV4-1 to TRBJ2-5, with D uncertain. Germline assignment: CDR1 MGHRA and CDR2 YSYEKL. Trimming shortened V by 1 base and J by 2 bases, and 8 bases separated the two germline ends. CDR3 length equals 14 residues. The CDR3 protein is CASSQAAVQETQYF. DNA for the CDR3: TGCGCCAGCAGCCAAGCCGCAGTACAAGAGACCCAGTACTTC.

The CDR3 here is CASSFGTDNNSPLHF. CDR3 sequence (DNA): TGTGCCAGCAGCTTCGGGACGGATAATAATTCACCCCTCCACTTT. This rearrangement joins TRBV7-9 to TRBJ1-6; tentative D call: TRBD1 (5 bases). There are 15 residues in the CDR3. From germline, CDR1 is SEHNR and CDR2 FQNEAQ (reference sequence). V dropped 3 bases and J dropped 5 bases, with 11 bases sitting between them.

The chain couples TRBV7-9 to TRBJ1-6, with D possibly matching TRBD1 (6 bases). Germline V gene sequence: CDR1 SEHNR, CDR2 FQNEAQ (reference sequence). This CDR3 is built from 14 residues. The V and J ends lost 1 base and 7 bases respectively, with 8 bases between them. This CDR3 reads CASSLGGGNSPLHF. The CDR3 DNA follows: TGTGCCAGCAGCTTAGGAGGGGGGAATTCACCCCTCCACTTT. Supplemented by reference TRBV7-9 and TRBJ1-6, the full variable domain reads DTGVSQNPRHKITKRGQNVTFRCDPISEHNRLYWYRQTLGQGPEFLTYFQNEAQLEKSRLLSDRFSAERPKGSFSTLEIQRTEQGDSAMYLCASSLGGGNSPLHFGNGTRLTVT.

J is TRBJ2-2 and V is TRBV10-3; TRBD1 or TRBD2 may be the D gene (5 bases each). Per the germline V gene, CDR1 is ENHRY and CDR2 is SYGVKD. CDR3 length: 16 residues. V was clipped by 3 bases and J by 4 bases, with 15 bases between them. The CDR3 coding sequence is TGTGCCATCAGTGACCATGGGGGTTGGAGCACCGGGGAGCTGTTTTTT. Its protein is CAISDHGGWSTGELFF.

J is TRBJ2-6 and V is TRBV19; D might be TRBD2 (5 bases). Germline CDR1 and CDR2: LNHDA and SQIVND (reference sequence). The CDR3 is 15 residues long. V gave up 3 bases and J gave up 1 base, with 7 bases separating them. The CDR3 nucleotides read TGTGCCAGTAGTATGGGGAGATCTGGGGCCAACGTCCTGACTTTC. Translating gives CASSMGRSGANVLTF. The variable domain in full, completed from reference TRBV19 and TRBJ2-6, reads DGGITQSPKYLFRKEGQNVTLSCEQNLNHDAMYWYRQDPGQGLRLIYYSQIVNDFQKGDIAEGYSVSREKKESFPLTVTSAQKNPTAFYLCASSMGRSGANVLTFGAGSRLTVL.

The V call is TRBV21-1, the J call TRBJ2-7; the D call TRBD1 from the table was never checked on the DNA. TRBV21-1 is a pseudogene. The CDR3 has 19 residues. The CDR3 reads CASSNSARDRVRFPYEQYF. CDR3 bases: TGTGCCAGCAGCAATTCCGCCCGGGACAGGGTGAGGTTCCCCTACGAGCAGTACTTC.

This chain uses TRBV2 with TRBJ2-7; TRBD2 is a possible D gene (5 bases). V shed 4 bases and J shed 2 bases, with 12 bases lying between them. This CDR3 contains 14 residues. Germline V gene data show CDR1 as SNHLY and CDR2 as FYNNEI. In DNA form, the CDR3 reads TGTGCCAGCAGTGCCACCGGGGTAACCTACGAGCAGTACTTC. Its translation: CASSATGVTYEQYF.

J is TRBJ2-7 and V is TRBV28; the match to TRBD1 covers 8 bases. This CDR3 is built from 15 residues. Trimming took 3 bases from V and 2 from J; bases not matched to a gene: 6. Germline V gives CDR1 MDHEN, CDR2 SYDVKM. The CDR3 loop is CASSFSTTGAYEQYF. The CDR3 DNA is TGTGCCAGCAGTTTTTCGACGACAGGGGCCTACGAGCAGTACTTC.

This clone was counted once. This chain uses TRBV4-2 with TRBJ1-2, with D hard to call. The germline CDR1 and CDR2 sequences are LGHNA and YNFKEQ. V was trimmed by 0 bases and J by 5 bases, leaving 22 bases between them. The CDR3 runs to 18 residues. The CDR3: CASSQDQSTIDRPYGYTF. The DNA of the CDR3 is TGTGCCAGCAGCCAAGACCAGAGTACGATCGACCGGCCTTATGGCTACACCTTC.

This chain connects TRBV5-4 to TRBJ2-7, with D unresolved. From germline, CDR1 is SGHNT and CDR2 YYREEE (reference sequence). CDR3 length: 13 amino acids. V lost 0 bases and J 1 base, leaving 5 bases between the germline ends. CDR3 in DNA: TGTGCCAGCAGCTTGGTAGGATCCTACGAGCAGTACTTC. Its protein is CASSLVGSYEQYF.